Listed here are 14 T cell receptor beta chains from one sample, sequenced in a study of Ad26.COV2.S vaccination and SARS-CoV-2 variants. Sequenced by immunoSEQ multiplex PCR; TCRdb stores in-frame clones only, minus some. The table includes just over 350,000 clones, under 95% detected once. The sequenced sample was peripheral blood, obtained after recovery from COVID-19. These receptors came from a human donor who had recovered from COVID-19.

This chain joins TRBV7-2 and TRBJ2-2; 9 nucleotides align to TRBD1. Germline V gene data show CDR1 as SGHTA and CDR2 as FQGNSA. The V and J ends lost 9 bases and 7 bases, in that order; junction bases with no gene match: 9. The CDR3 contains 14 residues. The CDR3 nucleotides read TGTGCCAGTAAACTGGGACAGGGCCACGGGGAGCTGTTTTTT. It encodes CASKLGQGHGELFF. The variable domain in full, completed from reference TRBV7-2 and TRBJ2-2, reads GAGVSQSPSNKVTEKGKDVELRCDPISGHTALYWYRQSLGQGLEFLIYFQGNSAPDKSGLPSDRFSAERTGGSVSTLTIQRTQQEDSAVYLCASKLGQGHGELFFGEGSRLTVL.

The chain has TRBV29-1 and TRBJ1-2; 9 bases align to TRBD1. The CDR3 spans 12 residues. V shed 6 bases and J 3 bases; nucleotides not matched to a gene: 2. CDR1 is SQVTM and CDR2 is ANQGSEA in the germline V gene. CDR3 coding DNA: TGCAGCGTCAGGACAGGGGACTATGGCTACACCTTC. Translated, it gives CSVRTGDYGYTF.

The rearrangement uses TRBV7-6 and TRBJ2-3; no firm D call. This CDR3 is 13 amino acids long. V dropped 5 bases and J dropped 7 bases, with 13 bases sitting between them. Germline V lookup: CDR1 SGHVS, CDR2 FNYEAQ. The CDR3 reads CASSLEFGNTQYF. The CDR3 nucleotides are TGTGCCAGCAGCCTGGAGTTTGGGAATACGCAGTATTTT.

This rearrangement joins TRBV18 to TRBJ2-7; D is unclear. There are 15 residues in the CDR3. V was cut by 1 base and J by 2 bases, with 12 bases left in between. Germline CDR1 is KGHSH and CDR2 is LQKENI. CDR3 coding DNA: TGTGCCAGCTCACCACGGCGTACCAGTACCTACGAGCAGTACTTC. This encodes CASSPRRTSTYEQYF. The whole variable domain, filled in from reference TRBV18 and TRBJ2-7, reads NAGVMQNPRHLVRRRGQEARLRCSPMKGHSHVYWYRQLPEEGLKFMVYLQKENIIDESGMPKERFSAEFPKEGPSILRIQQVVRGDSAAYFCASSPRRTSTYEQYFGPGTRLTVT.

J is TRBJ1-1 and V is TRBV19; tentatively, D is TRBD1 (5 bases). Trimming took 5 bases from V and 0 from J, leaving 16 bases between them. CDR3 size: 16 residues. Looked up from germline, CDR1 is LNHDA and CDR2 is SQIVND (reference sequence). CDR3 nucleotide sequence: TGTGCCAGTAGTGTATATCCGGGGCAAATGAACACTGAAGCTTTCTTT. The encoded protein is CASSVYPGQMNTEAFF.

The chain joins TRBV6-1 to TRBJ1-1; D gene uncertain. Per the germline V gene, CDR1 is MNHNS and CDR2 is SASEGT. This CDR3 is built from 15 residues. The V end was cut by 1 base, the J end by 1 base, with 10 bases between. DNA for the CDR3: TGTGCCAGCAGTGAAGGTCCGGCATGGAACACTGAAGCTTTCTTT. As protein: CASSEGPAWNTEAFF.

This chain's CDR3 is CASSLKGQGITGYTF. The CDR3 DNA follows: TGTGCCAGCAGTCTGAAGGGACAGGGGATCACTGGCTACACCTTC. The V and J genes are TRBV28 and TRBJ1-2, with TRBD1 matching 10 bases. Germline CDR1 and CDR2: MDHEN and SYDVKM. This CDR3 is 15 amino acids long. V lost 5 bases to trimming and J lost 7 bases; unmatched junction nucleotides: 10.

This rearrangement joins TRBV5-6 to TRBJ1-2; a weak D match, TRBD1 (6 bases). This CDR3 region has 19 residues. Looked up from germline, CDR1 is SGHDT and CDR2 is YYEEEE. Trimming shortened V by 1 base and J by 0 bases, and 22 bases separated the two germline ends. DNA of the CDR3: TGTGCCAGCAGCTTGTCTTTAAGTACAGGGAGCTATCCTAACTATGGCTACACCTTC. Translation: CASSLSLSTGSYPNYGYTF.

V gene TRBV6-2 or TRBV6-3 combines with J gene TRBJ1-1, with a weak D call TRBD1 (5 bases). The germline gives CDR1 MNHEY, CDR2 SVGEGT. The V and J ends lost 6 bases and 1 base respectively, with 24 bases between them. The length of the CDR3 is 18 residues. CDR3 sequence: CASSMVKGLTRTNTEAFF. CDR3 bases: TGTGCCAGCAGCATGGTCAAGGGGCTAACAAGGACGAACACTGAAGCTTTCTTT.

The V and J genes are TRBV7-8 and TRBJ2-1; TRBD2 agrees at 7 bases. With V trimmed by 2 bases and J by 9 bases, 16 bases remained unmatched. There are 17 residues in the CDR3. The germline V gene has CDR1 SGHVS and CDR2 FQNEAQ. The CDR3 is CASSLPELRSREGEQFF. The CDR3, as DNA: TGTGCCAGCAGCTTACCAGAACTAAGGTCAAGGGAGGGTGAGCAGTTCTTC.

The chain has TRBV2 and TRBJ1-4, with D possibly TRBD1 on 5 matching bases. The CDR3 has 14 residues. Germline V gene data show CDR1 as SNHLY and CDR2 as FYNNEI. Trimming removed 3 bases from V and 7 bases from J, with 12 bases in between. Here the CDR3 DNA reads TGTGCCAGCAGTGAGGGGGGTTGGAGTGAAAAACTGTTTTTT. This sequence encodes CASSEGGWSEKLFF.

This clone was counted a single time. The chain is built from TRBV5-8 and TRBJ1-6; no definite D call. CDR3 length: 14 residues. Germline-derived CDR1 and CDR2 are SGHTS and YDEGEE. Trimming cost V 1 base and J 7 bases, with 9 bases left between them. This chain's CDR3 is CASSLYAGNSPLHF. The CDR3 DNA sequence: TGTGCCAGCAGCTTGTACGCTGGGAATTCACCCCTCCACTTT.

V and J are TRBV7-9 and TRBJ2-5; D is unresolved. CDR1 and CDR2 from the germline V gene are SEHNR and FQNEAQ (reference sequence). CDR3 size: 12 residues. The V and J ends lost 5 bases and 4 bases respectively, with 8 bases between them. The CDR3: CASSPSAETQYF. The CDR3 region has the DNA TGTGCCAGCAGCCCTAGTGCAGAGACCCAGTACTTC.

The chain uses TRBV12-3 or TRBV12-4 and TRBJ2-5; 7 bases match TRBD1. Trimming took 6 bases from V and 4 from J; bases not matched to a gene: 5. The CDR3 has 13 amino acids. The CDR3: CASRSTGLETQYF. In DNA form, the CDR3 reads TGTGCCAGCAGGTCGACAGGGTTAGAGACCCAGTACTTC.